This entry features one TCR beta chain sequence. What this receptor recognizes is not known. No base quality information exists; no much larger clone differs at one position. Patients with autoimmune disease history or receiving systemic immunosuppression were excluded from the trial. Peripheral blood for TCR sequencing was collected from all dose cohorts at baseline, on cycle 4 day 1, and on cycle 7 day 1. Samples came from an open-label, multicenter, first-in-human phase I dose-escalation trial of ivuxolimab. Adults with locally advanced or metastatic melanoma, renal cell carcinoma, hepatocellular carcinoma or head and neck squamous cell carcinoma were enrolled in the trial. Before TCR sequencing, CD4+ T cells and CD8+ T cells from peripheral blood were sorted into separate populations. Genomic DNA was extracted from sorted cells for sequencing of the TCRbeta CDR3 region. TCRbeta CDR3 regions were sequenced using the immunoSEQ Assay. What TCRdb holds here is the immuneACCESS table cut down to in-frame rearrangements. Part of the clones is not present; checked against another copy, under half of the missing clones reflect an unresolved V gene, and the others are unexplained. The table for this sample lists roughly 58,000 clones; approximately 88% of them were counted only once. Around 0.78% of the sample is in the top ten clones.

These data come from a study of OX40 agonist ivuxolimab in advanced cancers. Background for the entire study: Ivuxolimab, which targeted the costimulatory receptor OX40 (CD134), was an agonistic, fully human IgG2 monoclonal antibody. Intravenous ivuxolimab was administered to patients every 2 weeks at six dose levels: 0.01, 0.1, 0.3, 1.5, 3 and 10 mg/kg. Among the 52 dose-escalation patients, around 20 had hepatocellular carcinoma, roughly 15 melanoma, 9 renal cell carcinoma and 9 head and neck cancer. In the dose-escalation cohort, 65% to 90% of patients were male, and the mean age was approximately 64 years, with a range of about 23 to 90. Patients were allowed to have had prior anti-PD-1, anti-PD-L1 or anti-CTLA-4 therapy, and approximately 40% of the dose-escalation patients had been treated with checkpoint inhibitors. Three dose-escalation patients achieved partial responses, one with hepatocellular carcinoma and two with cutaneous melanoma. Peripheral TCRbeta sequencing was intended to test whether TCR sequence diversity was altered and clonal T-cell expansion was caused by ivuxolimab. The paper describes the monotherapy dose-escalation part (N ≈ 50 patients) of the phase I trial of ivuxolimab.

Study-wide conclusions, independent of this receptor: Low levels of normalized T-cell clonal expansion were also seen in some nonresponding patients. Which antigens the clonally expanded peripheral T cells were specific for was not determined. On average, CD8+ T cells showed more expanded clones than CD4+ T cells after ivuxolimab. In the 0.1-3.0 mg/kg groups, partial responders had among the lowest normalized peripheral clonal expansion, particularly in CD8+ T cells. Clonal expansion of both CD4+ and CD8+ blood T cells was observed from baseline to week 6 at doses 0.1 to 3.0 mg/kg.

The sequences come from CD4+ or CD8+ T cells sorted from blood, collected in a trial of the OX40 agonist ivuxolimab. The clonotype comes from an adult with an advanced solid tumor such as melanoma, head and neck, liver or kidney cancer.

CDR3 reads: CASSSRDSGNTIYF. The DNA sequence is TGTGCCAGCAGCAGCAGGGACTCTGGAAACACCATATATTTT. The rearranged segments are TRBV28 and TRBJ1-3; the D region possibly corresponds to TRBD1 (5 bases align). V gives up 6 bases and J gives up 0 bases, and the segment between their germline ends measures 9 bases. CDR1 and CDR2 are drawn from the germline V gene: MDHEN, SYDVKM. Taken from cysteine to phenylalanine, the CDR3 has 14 residues. Of all the DNA, just the CDR3 is kept, 42 bases in frame from base 1.